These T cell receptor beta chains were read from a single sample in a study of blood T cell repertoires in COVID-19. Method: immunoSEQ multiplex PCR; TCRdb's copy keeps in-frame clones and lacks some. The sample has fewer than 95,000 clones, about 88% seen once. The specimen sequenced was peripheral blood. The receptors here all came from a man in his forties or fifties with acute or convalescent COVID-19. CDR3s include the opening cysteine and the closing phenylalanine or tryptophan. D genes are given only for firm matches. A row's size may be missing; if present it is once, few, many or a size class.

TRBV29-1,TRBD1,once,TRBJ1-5,CSVAGTGGNQPQHF,TGCAGCGTTGCCGGGACAGGGGGCAATCAGCCCCAGCATTTT
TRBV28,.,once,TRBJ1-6,CASSFLHSPLHF,TGTGCCAGCAGTTTCCTCCATTCACCCCTCCACTTT
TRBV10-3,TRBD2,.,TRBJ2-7,CAISDSARGVPYEQYF,TGTGCCATCAGTGATTCGGCTCGGGGGGTACCCTACGAGCAGTACTTC
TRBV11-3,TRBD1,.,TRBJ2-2,CASSSRMGQGWAGELFF,TGTGCCAGCAGCTCCCGGATGGGACAGGGCTGGGCCGGGGAGCTGTTTTTT
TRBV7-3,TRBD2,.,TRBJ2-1,CASSPLAGGTFEQFF,TGTGCCAGCAGCCCCCTAGCGGGGGGTACATTTGAGCAGTTCTTC
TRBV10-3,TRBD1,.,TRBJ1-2,CASTTGAYGYTF,TGTGCCAGTACTACAGGGGCCTATGGCTACACCTTC
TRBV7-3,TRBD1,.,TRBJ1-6,CASSPSGGFSPLHF,TGTGCCAGCAGCCCATCAGGGGGTTTTTCACCCCTCCACTTT
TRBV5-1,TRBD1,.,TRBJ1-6,CASSLEGASNSPLHF,TGCGCCAGCAGCTTGGAGGGGGCTAGCAATTCACCCCTCCACTTT
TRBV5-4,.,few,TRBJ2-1,CASSLGVTGSQLSYNEQFF,TGTGCCAGCAGCTTGGGGGTGACGGGTTCGCAACTCTCCTACAATGAGCAGTTCTTC
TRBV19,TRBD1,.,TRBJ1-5,CASSLTGGQPQHF,TGTGCCAGTAGCTTGACAGGGGGTCAGCCCCAGCATTTT
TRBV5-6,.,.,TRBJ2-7,CASSLAPSSYEQYF,TGTGCCAGCAGCTTGGCCCCCAGCTCCTACGAGCAGTACTTC
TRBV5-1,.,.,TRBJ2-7,CASSLERSSYEQYF,TGCGCCAGCAGCTTGGAGCGGAGCTCCTACGAGCAGTACTTC
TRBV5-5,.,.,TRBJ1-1,CASSFLAGMNTEAFF,TGTGCCAGCAGCTTCCTGGCAGGCATGAACACTGAAGCTTTCTTT
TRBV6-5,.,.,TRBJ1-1,CASSNSEAFF,TGTGCCAGCAGCAATAGTGAAGCTTTCTTT
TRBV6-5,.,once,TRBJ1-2,CASTPTGGGDGYTF,TGTGCCAGCACTCCAACGGGGGGAGGGGATGGCTACACCTTC
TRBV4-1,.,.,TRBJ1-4,CASSQERRTNEKLFF,TGCGCCAGCAGCCAAGAGCGCAGGACAAATGAAAAACTGTTTTTT
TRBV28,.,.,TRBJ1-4,CASSSHGPRDEKLFF,TGTGCCAGCAGTTCCCACGGCCCTCGGGATGAAAAACTGTTTTTT
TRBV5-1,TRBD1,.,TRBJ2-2,CASSSGTGTLNTGELFF,TGCGCCAGCAGCTCGGGGACAGGAACACTTAACACCGGGGAGCTGTTTTTT
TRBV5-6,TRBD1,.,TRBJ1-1,CASSLAGRRGRTEAFF,TGTGCCAGCAGCTTGGCCGGGAGAAGGGGGCGCACTGAAGCTTTCTTT
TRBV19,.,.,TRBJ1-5,CASGQNQPQHF,TGTGCTTCTGGGCAGAATCAGCCCCAGCATTTT
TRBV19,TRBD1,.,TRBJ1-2,CASSPDRGHGYTF,TGTGCCAGTAGTCCTGACAGGGGGCATGGCTACACCTTC
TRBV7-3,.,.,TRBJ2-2,CASSLLFNTGELFF,TGTGCCAGCAGCCTACTATTCAACACCGGGGAGCTGTTTTTT
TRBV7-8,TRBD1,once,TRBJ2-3,CASSLSNRGDTQYF,TGTGCCAGCAGCTTGTCCAACAGGGGAGATACGCAGTATTTT
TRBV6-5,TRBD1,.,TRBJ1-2,CASTGQAIYGYTF,TGTGCCAGCACTGGACAGGCAATCTATGGCTACACCTTC
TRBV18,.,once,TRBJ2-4,CASSPLEKNIQYF,TGTGCCAGCTCACCATTAGAGAAAAACATTCAGTACTTC
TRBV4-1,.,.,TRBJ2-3,CASSQIAGTDTQYF,TGCGCCAGCAGCCAAATAGCTGGCACAGATACGCAGTATTTT
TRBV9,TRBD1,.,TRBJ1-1,CASSTPGGYTEAFF,TGTGCCAGCAGCACCCCAGGGGGCTACACTGAAGCTTTCTTT
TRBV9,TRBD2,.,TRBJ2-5,CASSVAPSGGLGRETQYF,TGTGCCAGCAGCGTAGCCCCCAGCGGGGGGCTGGGGAGAGAGACCCAGTACTTC
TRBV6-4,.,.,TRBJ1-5,CASSDTLLRARSIYSNQPQHF,TGTGCCAGCAGTGACACCCTACTGCGGGCTCGCTCCATCTATAGCAATCAGCCCCAGCATTTT
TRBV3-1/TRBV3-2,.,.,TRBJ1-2,CASSRGGKSNDGYTF,TGTGCCAGCAGCCGAGGAGGGAAATCAAACGATGGCTACACCTTC
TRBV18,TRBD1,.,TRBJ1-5,CASSPPGTGGPQPQHF,TGTGCCAGCTCTCCACCGGGAACAGGGGGCCCTCAGCCCCAGCATTTT
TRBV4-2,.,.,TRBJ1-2,CASSQAKGGVYGYTF,TGTGCCAGCAGCCAAGCTAAAGGGGGAGTCTATGGCTACACCTTC
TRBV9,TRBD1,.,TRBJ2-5,CASSPAGQGARETQYF,TGTGCCAGCAGCCCCGCGGGACAGGGGGCGCGAGAGACCCAGTACTTC
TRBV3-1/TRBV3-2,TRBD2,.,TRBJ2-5,CASSRSGTSGVGETQYF,TGTGCCAGCAGCCGTTCCGGGACTAGCGGGGTGGGGGAGACCCAGTACTTC
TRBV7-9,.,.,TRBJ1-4,CASSLLSGVGEKLFF,TGTGCCAGCAGCTTATTGTCAGGCGTTGGCGAAAAACTGTTTTTT
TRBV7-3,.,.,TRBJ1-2,CASSFVTGDGYTF,TGTGCCAGCAGCTTCGTGACAGGAGATGGCTACACCTTC
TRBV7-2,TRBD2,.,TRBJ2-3,CASSRSSGQGTDTQYF,TGTGCCAGCAGCCGTTCTAGCGGACAAGGCACAGATACGCAGTATTTT
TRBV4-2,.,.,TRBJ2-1,CASSQETAGANEQFF,TGTGCCAGCAGCCAAGAAACGGCGGGGGCCAATGAGCAGTTCTTC
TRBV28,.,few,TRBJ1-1,CASSFTAGIGTEAFF,TGTGCCAGCAGTTTTACGGCGGGGATAGGCACTGAAGCTTTCTTT
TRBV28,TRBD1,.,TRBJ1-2,CASVDGQGRGYTF,TGTGCCAGCGTCGACGGACAGGGGCGAGGCTACACCTTC
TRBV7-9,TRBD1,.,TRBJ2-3,CASSLSQGAPDTQYF,TGTGCCAGCAGCTTGTCCCAGGGGGCCCCAGATACGCAGTATTTT
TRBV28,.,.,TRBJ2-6,CASSTAGANVLTF,TGTGCCAGCAGCACTGCTGGGGCCAACGTCCTGACTTTC